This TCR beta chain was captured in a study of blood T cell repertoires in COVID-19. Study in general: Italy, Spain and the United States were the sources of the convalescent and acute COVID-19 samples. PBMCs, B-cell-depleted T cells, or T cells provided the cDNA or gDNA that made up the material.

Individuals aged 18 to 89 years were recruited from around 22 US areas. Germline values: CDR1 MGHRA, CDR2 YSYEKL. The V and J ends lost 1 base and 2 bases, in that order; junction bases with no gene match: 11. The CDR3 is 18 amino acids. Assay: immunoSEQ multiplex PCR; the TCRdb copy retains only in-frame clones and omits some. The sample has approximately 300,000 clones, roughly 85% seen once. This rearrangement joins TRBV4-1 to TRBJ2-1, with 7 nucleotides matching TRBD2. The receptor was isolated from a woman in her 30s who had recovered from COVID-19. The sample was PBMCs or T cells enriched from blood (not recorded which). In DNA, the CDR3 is TGCGCCAGCAGCCAAGTTGTGGCGGGAGCTGCCCCCTACAATGAGCAGTTCTTC. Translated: CASSQVVAGAAPYNEQFF.